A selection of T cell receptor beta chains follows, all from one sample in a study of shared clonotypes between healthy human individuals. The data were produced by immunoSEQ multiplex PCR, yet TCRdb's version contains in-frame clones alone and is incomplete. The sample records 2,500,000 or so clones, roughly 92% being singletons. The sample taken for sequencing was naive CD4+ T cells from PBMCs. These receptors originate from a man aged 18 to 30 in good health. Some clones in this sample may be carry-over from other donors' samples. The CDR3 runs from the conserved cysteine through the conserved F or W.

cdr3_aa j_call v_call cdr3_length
CTSSQTKDRGYEDGYTF TRBJ1-2 TRBV1 17
CASSLQGGPGSTEAFF TRBJ1-1 TRBV11-2 16
CSVEQQDEKLFF TRBJ1-4 TRBV29-1 12
CASSPGASGYTF TRBJ1-2 TRBV7-2 12
CASSTRGARGGVYNEQFF TRBJ2-1 TRBV5-4 18
CASSLGQNTGELFF TRBJ2-2 TRBV7-3 14
CASSLVRTGGWYEQYF TRBJ2-7 TRBV5-6 16
CASSVGERDYEQYF TRBJ2-7 TRBV9 14
CSARYRGHGYGYTF TRBJ1-2 TRBV29-1 14
CASSDPGLAVLAKNIQYF TRBJ2-4 TRBV19 18
CAWSALGAGGLGEQYF TRBJ2-7 TRBV30 16
CASSMGQGSGYTF TRBJ1-2 TRBV5-1 13
CASSLAGAHGVDEQFF TRBJ2-1 TRBV28 16
CASSLNPGRFADTQYF TRBJ2-3 TRBV7-3 16
CASSQDPRSYTDTQYF TRBJ2-3 TRBV4-3 16
CASSQEKGVSTDTQYF TRBJ2-3 TRBV4-2 16
CASSLGAMDGYTF TRBJ1-2 TRBV7-9 13
CASTSGRGTLGEQYF TRBJ2-7 TRBV28 15
CASSPGTSSAGMDEQFF TRBJ2-1 TRBV7-9 17
CASSTQAGTVFTDTQYF TRBJ2-3 TRBV9 17
CASSKVAGTDTQYF TRBJ2-3 TRBV2 14
CASSSPHLGADEQFF TRBJ2-1 TRBV7-2 15
CASSIGPSGSSYEQYF TRBJ2-7 TRBV19 16
CSVVSTGKTHTGELFF TRBJ2-2 TRBV29-1 16